Only a few counts were recorded for the clone carrying this TCR beta chain. The antigen remains undetermined. The sample originates from a study of CD8 T cells in ankylosing spondylitis. Study-wide findings and caveats: Those disease-linked clones were CD8+; they were also relatively rare in peripheral blood. In ankylosing spondylitis patients, matched synovial fluid reportedly showed significant enrichment of disease-linked clones.

A quantitative 5'-RACE method, one with molecular barcodes, was used to make TCR beta libraries. One entry per CDR3 protein results from TCRdb running MiXCR on the 5' RACE reads. The table shows 200,000 to 300,000 distinct CDR3 sequences, with about 10% occurring only once. V trimming: 0 bases; J trimming: 1 base; junction bases outside the gene matches: 2. The CDR3 spans 16 residues. CDR1 and CDR2 from the germline V gene are MNHEY and SVGAGI. The receptor comes from a male donor with ankylosing spondylitis or in good health (not recorded which). The sequenced sample consisted of blood, either unsorted or a sorted T cell fraction (not recorded which). The chain links TRBV6-5 to TRBJ1-5; 8 nucleotides agree with TRBD1. The CDR3 DNA follows: TGTGCCAGCAGTTACTCGACAGGGGCCAGCAATCAGCCCCAGCATTTT. As protein: CASSYSTGASNQPQHF.